The subject of this entry is one T cell receptor (beta chain). This CDR3 comprises 14 residues. Per the germline V gene, CDR1 is SQVTM and CDR2 is ANQGSEA. V lost 7 bases and J 0 bases, leaving 15 bases between the germline ends. The data derive from a study of T cell responses to AZD1222 COVID-19 vaccine. Assay: immunoSEQ multiplex PCR; the TCRdb copy retains only in-frame clones and omits some. The repertoire includes some 84,000 clones, 65% to 90% of them detected once, and about 7.7% sits in the top ten. The sample was peripheral blood, taken on day 0 of AZD1222 vaccination. The receptor was derived from an adult in good health. The V gene is TRBV29-1, the J gene TRBJ1-2; TRBD1 might be the D (6 bases). The CDR3: CSAGRGATNYGYTF. The CDR3 coding sequence is TGCAGCGCTGGGCGGGGGGCGACTAACTATGGCTACACCTTC.